This passage covers 2 T cell receptor beta chains from one sample sequenced in a study of tissue T cells after allogeneic stem cell transplantation. Sequencing was performed with immunoSEQ multiplex PCR; in TCRdb, only in-frame clones are kept and a portion is missing. The repertoire holds 25,000 to 30,000 clones, with approximately 83% as singletons. The material sequenced was blood, taken before transplantation. The receptors originated from a woman aged 18 to 55 who later had graft-versus-host disease after an allogeneic stem cell transplant.

The chain uses TRBV7-9 and TRBJ2-7, with a possible D match to TRBD2 (7 bases). With 4 bases removed from V and 1 base from J, the gap between germline ends came to 14 bases. Germline CDR1 is SEHNR and CDR2 is FQNEAQ (reference sequence). The CDR3 has 15 residues. The CDR3 here is CASSSRGGSSYEQYF. DNA of the CDR3: TGTGCCAGCAGCTCTAGGGGGGGCAGTTCCTACGAGCAGTACTTC.

CDR3 nucleotides: TGCAGCGTCAGATCGACAGGGGCGCGGGAGCAGTACTTC. The encoded protein is CSVRSTGAREQYF. The genes are TRBV29-1 and TRBJ2-7; TRBD1 aligns across 8 bases. The CDR3 loop spans 13 amino acids. After removal of 6 bases from V and 7 bases from J, the junction contained 11 bases not matched to a gene. In germline, CDR1 is SQVTM, CDR2 ANQGSEA.